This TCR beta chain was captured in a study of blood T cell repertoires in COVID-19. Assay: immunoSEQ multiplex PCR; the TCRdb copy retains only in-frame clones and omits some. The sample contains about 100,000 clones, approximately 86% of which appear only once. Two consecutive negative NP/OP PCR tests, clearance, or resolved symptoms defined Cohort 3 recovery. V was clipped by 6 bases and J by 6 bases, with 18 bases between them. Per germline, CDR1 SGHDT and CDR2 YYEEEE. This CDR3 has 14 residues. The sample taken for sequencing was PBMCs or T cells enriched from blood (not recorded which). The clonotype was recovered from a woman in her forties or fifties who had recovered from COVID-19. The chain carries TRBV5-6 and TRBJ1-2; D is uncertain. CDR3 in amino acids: CASTSPLWANGYTF. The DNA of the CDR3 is TGTGCCAGCACCTCACCCCTGTGGGCTAATGGCTACACCTTC.